The sequence of this T cell receptor (beta chain) was determined in a study of blood T cell repertoires in COVID-19. At the level of the study: The cDNA or gDNA used as material had been derived from T cells, B-cell-depleted T cells, or PBMCs.

In the source study's methods: Reference gene primer amplification yielded estimated nucleated cell counts. TCRdb keeps only in-frame clones here, not all; method: immunoSEQ multiplex PCR. The V and J calls and clone size are taken from that table; D and trimming were inferred from the DNA. The data contain about 210,000 clones, roughly 88% of them singletons. CDR3 length equals 13 residues. Germline values: CDR1 SGHTA, CDR2 FQGTGA. Trimming pared 2 bases from V and 4 bases from J, leaving 8 bases between. The chain recombines TRBV7-3 with TRBJ1-2, with D possibly being TRBD1 (6 bases). Source material: peripheral blood. The TCR sequence derives from a man aged 45 to 65 with active or convalescent COVID-19. CDR3 loop: CASSLAQGYGYTF. DNA of the CDR3: TGTGCCAGCAGCTTAGCACAGGGCTATGGCTACACCTTC.